Sequencing of this T cell receptor (beta chain) was carried out in a study of OX40 agonist ivuxolimab in advanced cancers. The overall study: At 0.01 to 10 mg/kg, ivuxolimab was administered intravenously to patients every 2 weeks.

CDR1 and CDR2 (germline): SGHTA, FQGNSA. Trimming removed 3 bases at V and 4 bases at J, with 10 bases between. The CDR3 extends over 15 amino acids. Profiling relied on immunoSEQ multiplex PCR, and the TCRdb table lists in-frame clones only, not all of them. The sample yields roughly 80,000 clones, about 86% seen once. To note about this clone: As yet, its antigen is unknown.

General study results and limits: More expanded clones were found, on average, in CD8+ than in CD4+ T cells.

Sequences were derived from CD4+ or CD8+ T cells sorted from blood, sampled in a trial of the OX40 agonist ivuxolimab. This rearrangement joins TRBV7-2 to TRBJ2-6; D ambiguous. The TCR originated in an adult with an advanced solid tumor such as melanoma, head and neck, liver or kidney cancer. The CDR3 DNA follows: TGTGCCAGCAGCTTCAGCCCGCTGGGGGCCAACGTCCTGACTTTC. Its protein product is CASSFSPLGANVLTF.